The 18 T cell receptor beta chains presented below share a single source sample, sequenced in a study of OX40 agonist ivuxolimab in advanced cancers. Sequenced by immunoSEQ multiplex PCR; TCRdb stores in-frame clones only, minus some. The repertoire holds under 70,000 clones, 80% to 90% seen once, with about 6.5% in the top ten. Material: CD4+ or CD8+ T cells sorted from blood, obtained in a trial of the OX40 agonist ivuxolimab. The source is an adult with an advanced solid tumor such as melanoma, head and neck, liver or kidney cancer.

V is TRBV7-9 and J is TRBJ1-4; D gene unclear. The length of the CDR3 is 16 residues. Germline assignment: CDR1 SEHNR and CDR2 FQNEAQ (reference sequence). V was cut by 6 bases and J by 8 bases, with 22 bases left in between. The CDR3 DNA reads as TGTGCCAGCAGTTTTAGCCGGGGAGGTAGTAACGAAAAACTGTTTTTT. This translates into CASSFSRGGSNEKLFF. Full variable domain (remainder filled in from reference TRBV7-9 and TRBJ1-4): DTGVSQNPRHKITKRGQNVTFRCDPISEHNRLYWYRQTLGQGPEFLTYFQNEAQLEKSRLLSDRFSAERPKGSFSTLEIQRTEQGDSAMYLCASSFSRGGSNEKLFFGSGTQLSVL.

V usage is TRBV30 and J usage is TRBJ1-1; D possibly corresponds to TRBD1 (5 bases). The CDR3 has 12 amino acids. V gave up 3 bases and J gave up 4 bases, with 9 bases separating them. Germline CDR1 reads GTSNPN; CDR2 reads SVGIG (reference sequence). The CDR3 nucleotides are TGTGCCTGGAGCCCAGGGACCACTGAAGCTTTCTTT. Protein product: CAWSPGTTEAFF.

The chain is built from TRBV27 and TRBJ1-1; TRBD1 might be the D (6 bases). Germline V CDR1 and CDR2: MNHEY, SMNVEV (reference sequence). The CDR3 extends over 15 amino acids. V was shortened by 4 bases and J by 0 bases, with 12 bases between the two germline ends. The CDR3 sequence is CASSSDSLMNTEAFF. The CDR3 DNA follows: TGTGCCAGCAGTTCGGACAGCTTGATGAACACTGAAGCTTTCTTT.

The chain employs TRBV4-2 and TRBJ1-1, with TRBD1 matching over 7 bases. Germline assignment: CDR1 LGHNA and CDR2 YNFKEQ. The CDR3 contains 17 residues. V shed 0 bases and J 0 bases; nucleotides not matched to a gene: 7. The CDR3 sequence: CASSQEEGQPMNTEAFF. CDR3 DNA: TGTGCCAGCAGCCAAGAAGAGGGACAGCCGATGAACACTGAAGCTTTCTTT.

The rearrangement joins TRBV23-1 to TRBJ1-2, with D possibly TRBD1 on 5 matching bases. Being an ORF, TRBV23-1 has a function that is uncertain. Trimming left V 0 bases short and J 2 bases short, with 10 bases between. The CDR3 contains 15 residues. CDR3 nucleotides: TGCGCCAGCAGTCAATCCCCCGACAGCAACTATGGCTACACCTTC. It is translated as CASSQSPDSNYGYTF.

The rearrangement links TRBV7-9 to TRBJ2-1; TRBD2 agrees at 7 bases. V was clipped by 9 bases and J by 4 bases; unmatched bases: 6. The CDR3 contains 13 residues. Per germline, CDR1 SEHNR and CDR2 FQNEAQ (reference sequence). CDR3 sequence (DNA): TGTGCCAGTCTCGCCGGGGGGTACAATGAGCAGTTCTTC. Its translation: CASLAGGYNEQFF.

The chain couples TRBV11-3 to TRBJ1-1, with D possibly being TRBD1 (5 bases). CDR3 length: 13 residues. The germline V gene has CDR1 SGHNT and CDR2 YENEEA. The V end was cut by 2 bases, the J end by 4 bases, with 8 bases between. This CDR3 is CASSLQGVTEAFF. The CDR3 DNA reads TGTGCCAGCAGCTTACAGGGTGTCACTGAAGCTTTCTTT.

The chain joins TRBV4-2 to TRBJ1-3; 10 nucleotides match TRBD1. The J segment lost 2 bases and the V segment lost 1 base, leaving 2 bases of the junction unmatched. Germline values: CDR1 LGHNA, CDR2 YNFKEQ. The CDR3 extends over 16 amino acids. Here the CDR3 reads CASSQGTGGTGNTIYF. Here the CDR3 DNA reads TGTGCCAGCAGCCAAGGGACAGGGGGAACTGGAAACACCATATATTTT.

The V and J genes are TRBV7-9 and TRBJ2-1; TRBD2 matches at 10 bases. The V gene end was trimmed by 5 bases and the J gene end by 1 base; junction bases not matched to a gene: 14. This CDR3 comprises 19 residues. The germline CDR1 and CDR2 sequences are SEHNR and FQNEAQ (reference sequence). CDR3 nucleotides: TGTGCCAGCAGCCACCGAGCCGAACTAGCGGGAAGTTCCTACAATGAGCAGTTCTTC. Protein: CASSHRAELAGSSYNEQFF.

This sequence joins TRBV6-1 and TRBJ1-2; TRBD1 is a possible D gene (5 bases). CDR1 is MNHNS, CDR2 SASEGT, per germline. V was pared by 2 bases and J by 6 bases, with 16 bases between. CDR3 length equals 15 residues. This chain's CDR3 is CASSERGRVDDGYTF. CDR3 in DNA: TGTGCCAGCAGTGAAAGGGGCAGGGTGGACGATGGCTACACCTTC.

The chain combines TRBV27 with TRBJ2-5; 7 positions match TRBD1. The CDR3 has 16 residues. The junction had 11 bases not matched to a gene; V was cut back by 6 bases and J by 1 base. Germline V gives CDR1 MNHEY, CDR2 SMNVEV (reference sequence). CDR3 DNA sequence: TGTGCCAGCAGACCAGGGACAGTTAGTATCCAAGAGACCCAGTACTTC. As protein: CASRPGTVSIQETQYF.

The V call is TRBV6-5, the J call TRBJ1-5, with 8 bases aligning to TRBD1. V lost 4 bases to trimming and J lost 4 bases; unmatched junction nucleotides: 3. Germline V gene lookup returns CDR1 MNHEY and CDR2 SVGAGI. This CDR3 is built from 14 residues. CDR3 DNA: TGTGCCAGCAGTTCTACAGGGGGGAATCAGCCCCAGCATTTT. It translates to CASSSTGGNQPQHF.

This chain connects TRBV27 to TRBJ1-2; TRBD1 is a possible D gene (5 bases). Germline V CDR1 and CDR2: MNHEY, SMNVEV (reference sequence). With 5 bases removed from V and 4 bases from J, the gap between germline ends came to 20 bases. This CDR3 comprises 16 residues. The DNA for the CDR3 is TGTGCCAGCAGTAGCCTAGCGGGACCTCTAATCTATGGCTACACCTTC. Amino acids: CASSSLAGPLIYGYTF.

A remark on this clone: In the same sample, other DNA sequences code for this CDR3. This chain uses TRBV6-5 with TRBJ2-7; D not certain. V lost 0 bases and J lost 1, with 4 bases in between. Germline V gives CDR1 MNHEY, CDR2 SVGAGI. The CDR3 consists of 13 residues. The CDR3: CASSYSPSYEQYF. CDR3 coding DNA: TGTGCCAGCAGTTACTCCCCATCCTACGAGCAGTACTTC.

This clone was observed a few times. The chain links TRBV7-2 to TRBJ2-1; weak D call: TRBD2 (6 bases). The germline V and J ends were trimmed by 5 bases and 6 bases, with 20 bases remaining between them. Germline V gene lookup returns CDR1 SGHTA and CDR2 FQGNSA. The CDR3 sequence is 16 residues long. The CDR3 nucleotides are TGTGCCAGCAGCGGTGAGGCGGGATCAATCCGCAATGAGCAGTTCTTC. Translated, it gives CASSGEAGSIRNEQFF.

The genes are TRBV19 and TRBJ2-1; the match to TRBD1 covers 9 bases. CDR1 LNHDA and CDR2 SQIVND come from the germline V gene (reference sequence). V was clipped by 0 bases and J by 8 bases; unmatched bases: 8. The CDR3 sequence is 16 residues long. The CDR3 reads CASSIEMWTGEDEQFF. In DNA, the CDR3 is TGTGCCAGTAGTATAGAGATGTGGACAGGGGAGGATGAGCAGTTCTTC.

DNA for the CDR3: TGCAGCGTTGAGCGGTCCAGGGATGGAAAACTGTTTTTT. Translation: CSVERSRDGKLFF. The V gene is TRBV29-1, the J gene TRBJ1-4; weak D call: TRBD1 (5 bases). The V end lost 3 bases, the J end lost 10 bases, and 15 bases lay between the germline ends. From germline, CDR1 is SQVTM and CDR2 ANQGSEA. This CDR3 region has 13 residues.

CDR3 DNA: TGTGCCAGCCCCGAAGGAGGGAGCCAAGAGACCCAGTACTTC. This translates into CASPEGGSQETQYF. V is TRBV25-1 and J is TRBJ2-5, with D tentatively TRBD2 (6 bases). Germline CDR1 MGHDK, CDR2 SYGVNS. Trimming shortened V by 8 bases and J by 1 base, and 14 bases separated the two germline ends. The CDR3 contains 14 residues.